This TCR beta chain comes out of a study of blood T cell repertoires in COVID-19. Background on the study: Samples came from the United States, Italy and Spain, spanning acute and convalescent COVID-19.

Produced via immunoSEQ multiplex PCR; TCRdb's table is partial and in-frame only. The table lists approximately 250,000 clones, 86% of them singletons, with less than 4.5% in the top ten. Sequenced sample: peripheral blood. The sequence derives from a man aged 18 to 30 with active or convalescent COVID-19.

Written as DNA, the CDR3 is TGTGCCAGCAGCTTCCGAGCCGTCAGCGCCCTTAACAATGAGCAGTTCTTC. Protein sequence: CASSFRAVSALNNEQFF. This sequence joins TRBV7-2 and TRBJ2-1; D is uncertain. The ends were cut back, 3 bases at V and 5 bases at J, with 20 bases in the middle. The CDR3 runs 17 residues. Germline CDR1 reads SGHTA; CDR2 reads FQGNSA.